These T cell receptor beta chains were read from a single sample in a study of OX40 agonist ivuxolimab in advanced cancers. The assay was immunoSEQ multiplex PCR, and TCRdb's table has in-frame clones only and misses some. The sample includes fewer than 80,000 clones, around four fifths of them seen just once. Source: CD4+ or CD8+ T cells sorted from blood, taken in a trial of the OX40 agonist ivuxolimab. The receptors here all came from an adult with an advanced solid tumor such as melanoma, head and neck, liver or kidney cancer. Each CDR3 is given with its conserved first and last residue. Each record gives: J gene, V gene, D gene, clone size, CDR3 protein, CDR3 DNA. D genes are given only for firm matches. Clone size appears in some rows only: once, few, many, or a class for an expanded clone.

j_call: TRBJ2-3
v_call: TRBV4-1
d_call: NA
clone_size: NA
cdr3_aa: CASRGVRGTDTQYF
cdr3_nt: TGCGCCAGCAGAGGAGTCCGGGGCACAGATACGCAGTATTTT

j_call: TRBJ2-1
v_call: TRBV30
d_call: TRBD1
clone_size: few
cdr3_aa: CAWTTGGPYNEQFF
cdr3_nt: TGTGCCTGGACTACAGGGGGCCCCTACAATGAGCAGTTCTTC

j_call: TRBJ1-6
v_call: TRBV5-6
d_call: NA
clone_size: NA
cdr3_aa: CASSLEANSPLHF
cdr3_nt: TGTGCCAGCAGCTTGGAAGCTAATTCACCCCTCCACTTT

j_call: TRBJ2-5
v_call: TRBV18
d_call: TRBD1
clone_size: NA
cdr3_aa: CASSPPETGGPGKTQYF
cdr3_nt: TGTGCCAGCTCACCACCGGAGACAGGGGGCCCGGGTAAGACCCAGTACTTC

j_call: TRBJ1-2
v_call: TRBV28
d_call: TRBD1
clone_size: NA
cdr3_aa: CASTTLAAGGYGYTF
cdr3_nt: TGTGCCAGCACCACCCTGGCGGCAGGGGGCTATGGCTACACCTTC

j_call: TRBJ2-1
v_call: TRBV2
d_call: NA
clone_size: NA
cdr3_aa: CASMGRTGYNEQFF
cdr3_nt: TGTGCCAGCATGGGAAGGACGGGCTACAATGAGCAGTTCTTC

j_call: TRBJ2-5
v_call: TRBV27
d_call: TRBD2
clone_size: NA
cdr3_aa: CASRSPGLAGGRETQYF
cdr3_nt: TGTGCCAGCAGATCACCGGGACTAGCGGGGGGGCGGGAGACCCAGTACTTC

j_call: TRBJ1-2
v_call: TRBV2
d_call: NA
clone_size: NA
cdr3_aa: CASSAPQGNYGYTF
cdr3_nt: TGTGCCAGCTCAGCCCCTCAGGGTAACTATGGCTACACCTTC

j_call: TRBJ2-2
v_call: TRBV5-1
d_call: NA
clone_size: NA
cdr3_aa: CASSLAETANTGELFF
cdr3_nt: TGCGCCAGCAGCTTGGCGGAGACCGCGAACACCGGGGAGCTGTTTTTT

j_call: TRBJ2-2
v_call: TRBV9
d_call: NA
clone_size: NA
cdr3_aa: CASMERNTGELFF
cdr3_nt: TGTGCCAGCATGGAGAGAAACACCGGGGAGCTGTTTTTT

j_call: TRBJ1-1
v_call: TRBV28
d_call: TRBD1
clone_size: NA
cdr3_aa: CASSFLYRGRATEAFF
cdr3_nt: TGTGCCAGCAGTTTCCTTTACAGGGGGCGGGCGACTGAAGCTTTCTTT

j_call: TRBJ1-6
v_call: TRBV7-9
d_call: NA
clone_size: few
cdr3_aa: CASSLVGGGGNSPLHF
cdr3_nt: TGTGCCAGTTCGCTAGTGGGGGGTGGAGGTAATTCACCCCTCCACTTT

j_call: TRBJ2-3
v_call: TRBV5-1
d_call: TRBD2
clone_size: NA
cdr3_aa: CASSLQAGARDTQYF
cdr3_nt: TGCGCCAGCAGCTTACAAGCGGGGGCTCGAGATACGCAGTATTTT

j_call: TRBJ2-1
v_call: TRBV25-1
d_call: NA
clone_size: few
cdr3_aa: CASSEGTGASYNEQFF
cdr3_nt: TGTGCCAGCAGTGAAGGTACGGGGGCCTCCTACAATGAGCAGTTCTTC

j_call: TRBJ2-3
v_call: TRBV7-3
d_call: NA
clone_size: NA
cdr3_aa: CASSPTTSSDTQYF
cdr3_nt: TGTGCCAGCAGCCCTACTACTAGCTCAGATACGCAGTATTTT

j_call: TRBJ1-1
v_call: TRBV4-3
d_call: TRBD1
clone_size: NA
cdr3_aa: CASSLRQGVEAFF
cdr3_nt: TGCGCCAGCAGCCTCCGACAGGGGGTTGAAGCTTTCTTT

j_call: TRBJ1-3
v_call: TRBV5-4
d_call: TRBD1
clone_size: NA
cdr3_aa: CASTRTGGDSGNTIYF
cdr3_nt: TGTGCCAGCACCAGGACAGGGGGGGACTCTGGAAACACCATATATTTT